This T cell receptor (beta chain) emerged from a study of cytomegalovirus exposure and HLA in healthy donors listed by TCRdb under 2017. At the level of the whole study: An earlier analysis of approximately 640 of the donors reported about 290 Gb of sequence data and 100 million to 140 million unique TCR beta sequences from around 200 million T cells. An early release covering roughly 640 HLA-typed donors comprised 250 to 350 gigabases of sequencing data and about 90 million unique TCR sequences. Of the 300 to 400 genotyped donors, 65% to 90% fell in the genetic ancestry cluster associated with self-reported Caucasian donors. The aim of the study was to test whether cataloging public T cell receptors could identify signatures of past pathogen exposure. Using immunosequencing, the study profiled T cell repertoires from about 610 subjects and related those repertoires to cytomegalovirus serostatus. Besides the first cohort of roughly 640 subjects, a separate validation cohort made up of roughly 120 different subjects was used. The study combined high-throughput TCR immunosequencing, statistical association of individual TCRs with disease status, and machine learning to predict cytomegalovirus infection status. A later analysis re-examined previously published TCR beta repertoires from 600 to 700 donors and added high-resolution HLA genotyping to investigate patterns of TCR occurrence. In the later analysis, no new phenotypic data were used to find candidate immune exposures; instead, reliance was placed on TCR beta sequences and their occurrence across donors. An earlier analysis of around 580 of the donors used high-throughput TCR beta sequencing to judge whether each TCR beta V gene segment behaved as functional or pseudogenic. Donor age, sex, ethnicity and CMV serostatus were compiled alongside the repertoire data. Genome-wide SNP genotypes for about 55% of the roughly 670 donors were used in a later genetic analysis, which treated that subset as a discovery cohort. All discovery cohort repertoires had been generated using a single sequencing platform. Both class I and class II loci were covered by HLA typing, at four-digit resolution. The number of typed donors differed by locus: roughly 629-640 for A, B, C, DRB1 and DQB1; some 500 for DQA1; fewer than 610 for DPA1; and roughly 470 for DPB1. Five DR-DQ haplotypes were handled as single units for association and clustering because linkage in the cohort was strong. Across around 400 genotyped donors of the cohort, an average of roughly 250,000 unique TCR beta nucleotide sequences per donor were sequenced, and roughly 17% of those sequences were non-productive.

The cysteine opens and the phenylalanine closes a CDR3 of 15 amino acids. Of all the DNA, just the CDR3 is kept, 45 bases in frame from base 1. From a lookup of the germline V gene (reference sequence), CDR1 and CDR2 are LNHNV and YYDKDF. The junction carries 15 bases between V and J, which are trimmed by 0 bases and 7 bases respectively. The library was built by means of the immunoSEQ multiplex PCR assay. The multiplex PCR relied on a mix of 60 forward primers for TCR Vbeta segments and 13 reverse primers for TCR Jbeta segments. The CDR3 region of rearranged TCR beta genes was amplified from genomic DNA with a multiplex PCR assay. On the Illumina HiSeq System, the amplified TCR beta libraries were sequenced as 87-base-pair reads. The original pipeline was this. A later analysis counted about 82 million unique TCR beta chains across the 500 to 850 repertoires, and some 11 million of these chains were shared by at least two donors. Raw reads were error-corrected and collapsed into unique sequences with a nearest-neighbor algorithm that merged closely related sequences to remove PCR and sequencing errors. CDR3 sequences were aligned to IMGT reference sequences to assign V, D and J gene segments. For a sequence to be retained, at least a six-nucleotide match to both a V gene segment and a J gene segment was required. Rearrangements were classified as productive when the CDR3 lacked stop codons and remained in frame with V and J, and all other rearrangements were classified as non-productive. CDR3 was defined according to IMGT convention as the region running from the second conserved V-encoded cysteine to the conserved J-encoded phenylalanine. The earlier analysis of 587 of the donors excluded sequences that lacked an unambiguous match to a single V gene segment. In an earlier analysis of 587 of the donors, a V segment was called functional when productive rearrangements were above 56.7%, and segregating when the standard deviation between donors exceeded 5%. To diagnose cytomegalovirus status from the catalog of TCR beta chain sequences, a statistical classification framework was built. V and J gene assignment, in a later analysis, came from comparing TCR nucleotide sequences with IMGT/GENE-DB human TR gene sequences. In a later analysis, CDR3 sequences and most-parsimonious VDJ recombination scenarios were assigned using the TCRdist pipeline. In a later analysis, each TCR beta chain was defined by its CDR3 amino acid sequence together with its V-gene family, and reads lacking a unique V-gene family were excluded. A later analysis removed roughly 590 highly shared, low-generation-probability nucleotide sequences to deal with suspected cross-contamination and a sequencing artifact. A later analysis calculated a clonal expansion index for each public chain from normalized within-repertoire ranks of inferred template counts. Generation probabilities in a later analysis came from a VDJ recombination model fitted to out-of-frame rearrangements, and those results were checked against IGoR. In a later analysis, TCR-TCR, TCR-HLA and TCR-CMV co-occurrence was scored with hypergeometric tests, and a repertoire-size bias correction was applied to TCR pairs. False discovery rates were estimated in a later analysis by permuting HLA or CMV assignments 20 times. In a later analysis, co-occurring TCRs were grouped using DBSCAN, with TCRdist sequence similarity added in when clustering inside HLA-allele-positive subsets. Repertoires with fewer than 30,000 or more than 120,000 public chains were left out of co-occurrence clustering, as were about 5 repertoires with anomalous nucleotide sharing. In its TCRdb copy, this immuneACCESS table keeps in-frame sequences only and misses some clones. Where compared with another copy, unresolved V genes explain less than half of these, and the others have no known cause. V and J calls plus clone size are reproduced from that table; the DNA served to infer D and trimming. This sample's clone table shows around 130,000 clones. The leading ten clones occupy 1.5% to 1.7% of the sample.

Concerning this clone itself: The antigen this receptor binds is unknown.

Overall study results and their limits: For the cohort, immune exposure information was limited to CMV serostatus. About 15 rarely observed V segments, including chromosome 9 orphons, were excluded from the earlier analysis of several hundred of the donors because counts were too low. A later genetic analysis reported fewer N-insertions in productive TCRs among donors in an Asian-associated ancestry cluster than the roughly 670-donor mean. In a later analysis, the rate of TCR association differed among HLA loci, with DRB1 alleles having the most associated TCRs and HLA-C alleles having the fewest. Assigning TCR associations to individual alleles was difficult when HLA alleles, especially DR and DQ, strongly co-occurred. In an earlier analysis of a few hundred of the donors, most TCR beta V segments were observed in productive rearrangements about 90% or about 30% of the time, broadly matching IMGT annotations. A further reported finding was that TCR beta sequences accurately predicted the HLA-A and HLA-B alleles for most subjects in the first cohort. Because some donors lacked HLA typing at each locus, the association tests relied only on the typed subset. A later analysis found that HLA-associated TCR beta chains were more clonally expanded and had lower generation probabilities than equally common non-associated chains. A cluster of highly shared sequence variants was judged likely to represent a technical artifact of the sequencing pipeline. In vitro tests confirmed that a few of the cytomegalovirus-associated TCR beta chains recognize cytomegalovirus antigens. A later genetic analysis associated a missense DCLRE1C variant with V-gene and J-gene trimming of TCR beta chains, and an independent cohort replicated the association. Correlated functional status among segregating V segments might reflect linkage disequilibrium, but an unknown experimental factor could not be ruled out. Most TCR sequences were observed very rarely across donors, whereas some public TCRs were present in many individuals. Some IMGT-functional V segments, including TRBV6-2 and TRBV6-3, could not be distinguished by the 87-base-pair reads and were therefore excluded. In the study, around 150 TCR beta chains were listed as associated with cytomegalovirus. The cohort was sequenced for TCR beta chains only, and without alpha or paired-chain data the features that could be detected were limited. Most CMV-associated TCR beta chains appeared to be HLA-restricted in a later analysis, and the HLA associations seemed to be driven largely by CMV exposure. Several of the top co-occurrence clusters appeared to be linked to parvovirus B19, influenza, CMV and Epstein-Barr virus, according to a later analysis. The authors suggested that the approach could potentially be generalized to other disease states and immunological phenotypes. Sequencing depth was assumed to be roughly uniform across donors in the presence/absence analyses, though that assumption may not hold. The classifier was reported to diagnose cytomegalovirus status with high specificity and sensitivity in both the original cohort and the validation cohort. At a false discovery rate of 0.05, a later analysis linked approximately 18,000 TCR beta sequences to specific HLA alleles.

The cohort was made up of about 670 healthy bone marrow donors. At the time of sampling, every cohort member was nominally healthy, though immune exposures that went unrecorded were likely present. The donor was CMV seronegative and was included in the group of 352 seronegative cohort members. A peripheral blood sample was provided by each donor, and peripheral blood mononuclear cells were used for TCR beta sequencing. Genomic DNA was extracted from the blood cell samples with the Qiagen DNeasy Blood Extraction Kit. The receptor chain draws on TRBV15 and TRBJ1-2, and TRBD1 may be the D gene, going by 5 matching bases. Sequenced input: PBMCs. This clonotype was sampled from a middle-aged woman in good health and CMV-seronegative. CDR3 protein: CATSRDAGGKGGYTF. The nucleotides are TGTGCCACCAGCAGAGATGCGGGGGGGAAAGGTGGCTACACCTTC.